This T cell receptor (beta chain) came from a study of shared clonotypes between healthy human individuals. Sequencing was performed with immunoSEQ multiplex PCR; in TCRdb, only in-frame clones are kept and a portion is missing. This sample carries roughly 600,000 clones, 98% of them seen once, and the ten largest clones take 0.3%. CD8 cells regarded as naive lacked CD45RO, were positively chosen for CCR7, and omitted terminally differentiated effector memory CD45RA+ cells. The CDR3 contains 15 residues. With 2 bases removed from V and 3 bases from J, the gap between germline ends came to 14 bases. Germline V gene sequence: CDR1 WNHNN, CDR2 SYGVQD (reference sequence).

The V call is TRBV10-1, the J call TRBJ2-7, with a possible D match to TRBD1 (5 bases). Source material: naive CD8+ T cells sorted from blood. This TCR came from a man between 25 and 39 years old in good health. CDR3 residues: CASSEGQTDFYEQYF. In DNA form, the CDR3 reads TGCGCCAGCAGTGAGGGTCAGACAGACTTCTACGAGCAGTACTTC.